This T cell receptor (beta chain) was captured by sequencing in a study of PD-1 blockade in classical Hodgkin lymphoma. The overall study: Intravenous infusions of nivolumab 3 mg/kg reached patients every 2 weeks.

The study's findings and limits: Only CD4+ TCR diversity, not CD8+, had risen significantly by C4D1. Patients were excluded if nivolumab began under 1 year after ASCT (the autologous transplant).

Germline V gene lookup returns CDR1 SGHRS and CDR2 YFSETQ. There are 16 residues in the CDR3. V was shortened by 0 bases and J by 6 bases, with 15 bases between the two germline ends. As regards this clone: The antigen remains unidentified.

Here immunoSEQ multiplex PCR was the method, and the copy in TCRdb shows in-frame clones only, minus some. Counted here are 29,000 or so clones, roughly 80% occurring once; the ten biggest clones make up over 0.6%. Time point given: cycle 4 day 1 (C4D1), after around six weeks of nivolumab. Each of the patients experienced relapse following autologous stem cell transplantation, and their brentuximab vedotin exposure differed. Purification of CD4+ T cells from thawed PBMCs was achieved by magnetic negative selection. Sample: CD4+ T cells from blood, taken before the fourth cycle of nivolumab. The sequence came from a human donor with classical Hodgkin lymphoma. This rearrangement joins TRBV5-1 to TRBJ2-2; a weak D match, TRBD1 (6 bases). CDR3 sequence (DNA): TGCGCCAGCAGCTTGGTTCCCCAGGGGATGGCCGGGGAGCTGTTTTTT. Protein: CASSLVPQGMAGELFF.